The TCR beta chain under discussion was sequenced for a study of blood T cell repertoires in COVID-19. CDR3 length: 15 amino acids. Looked up from germline, CDR1 is SGHAT and CDR2 is FQDESV (reference sequence). V trimming: 5 bases; J trimming: 1 base; junction bases outside the gene matches: 6. The protocol was immunoSEQ multiplex PCR, while the TCRdb copy is restricted to in-frame clones and leaves out a portion. The sample has under 300,000 clones, approximately 88% seen once; the top ten hold almost 1.5%. This clonotype originated in a human donor with COVID-19, enrolled during active disease. The donor label of this sample is uncertain. The chain links TRBV11-1 to TRBJ1-1, with 8 bases fitting TRBD1. The material sequenced was peripheral blood. The CDR3, as DNA: TGTGCCAGCAGCACCGGACAGGGATCGAACACTGAAGCTTTCTTT. This codes for CASSTGQGSNTEAFF.